The T cell receptor beta chain described here comes from a study of molecular identifiers for immune sequencing clone quantification. On the study more broadly: Replicate RNA came from about 20,000 or 100,000 naive CD8 cells and was split five ways, and four parts were sequenced.

Study results and caveats: Detectable among 800,000 to 1,000,000 naive cells, according to reports, was Jurkat TCR RNA spiked in from one cell.

The CDR3 totals 16 residues. The V and J ends lost 3 bases and 0 bases, in that order; junction bases with no gene match: 4. Source material for naive CD8 libraries was about 19,000 to 1,000,000 sorted cells, with 10%, 30% or 50% RNA. In the case of this clonotype: Its antigen is not identified.

Previously described methods with listed TCR primers produced the bulk TCR libraries. TCRdb re-called the PCR reads with MiXCR, one entry per CDR3 protein. The repertoire has under 650,000 distinct CDR3 sequences, about 20% of them found once; the top ten carry 0.7% to 1%. Sample: naive CD8+ T cells from blood, with Jurkat cell RNA spiked in. Subset: FACS-sorted CD8+CD4-CCR7+CD45RA+ naive T cells. This TCR was sampled from a human donor in good health. Some libraries in this study had Jurkat cell RNA spiked in. This chain uses TRBV12-3 or TRBV12-4 with TRBJ2-1; TRBD1 aligns across 8 bases. The CDR3 DNA follows: TGTGCCAGCAGTTTCCACACAGGGGGCTCCTACAATGAGCAGTTCTTC. Its translation is CASSFHTGGSYNEQFF.